Listed below are T cell receptor beta chains from one sample, sequenced in a study of Graves' ophthalmopathy and Graves' hyperthyroidism. Via MiXCR, TCRdb re-called the multiplex PCR reads, giving one row per CDR3 protein. The sample carries hundreds of thousands of distinct CDR3 sequences, around 40% recorded once. Sequenced material: peripheral blood. The source of these receptors is an adult man with Graves' ophthalmopathy. Each CDR3 is given with its conserved first and last residue. Each record gives: V gene, D gene, J gene, clone size, CDR3 DNA, CDR3 protein. D genes are given only for firm matches. Clone size is given for some rows only: seen once, a few or many times, or a class if the clone is expanded.

V: TRBV12-3/TRBV12-4; D: TRBD1; J: TRBJ1-5; size: few; DNA: TGTGCCAGCAGTCCGGGGACAGGGATGATTAGCAATCAGCCCCAGCATTTT; CDR3: CASSPGTGMISNQPQHF
V: TRBV7-9; D: TRBD1; J: TRBJ1-1; size: -; DNA: TGTGCCAGCACCGGGACAGGGGGCGGAGGTACTGAAGCTTTCTTT; CDR3: CASTGTGGGGTEAFF
V: TRBV14; D: TRBD1; J: TRBJ1-2; size: -; DNA: TGTGCCAGCAGCCAAGTCCTTCGTCTGACAGGGTCCTATGGCTACACCTTC; CDR3: CASSQVLRLTGSYGYTF
V: TRBV11-1; D: TRBD1; J: TRBJ2-6; size: -; DNA: TGTGCCAGCGTCCGACAGGGCTCTGGGGCCAACGTCCTGACTTTC; CDR3: CASVRQGSGANVLTF
V: TRBV7-2; D: -; J: TRBJ2-7; size: many; DNA: TGTGCCAGCAGCTTAGGGACAGAATACGAGCAGTACTTC; CDR3: CASSLGTEYEQYF
V: TRBV7-9; D: TRBD1; J: TRBJ2-5; size: many; DNA: TGTGCCAGCAGATCGACAGGGATCCAAGAGACCCAGTACTTC; CDR3: CASRSTGIQETQYF
V: TRBV20-1; D: -; J: TRBJ1-5; size: -; DNA: TGCAGTGCTAGGCCCGGGACAACCAATCAGCCCCAGCATTTT; CDR3: CSARPGTTNQPQHF
V: TRBV9; D: -; J: TRBJ1-2; size: many; DNA: TGTGCCAGCAGCGTAGGGCCATGGACAGCGGGGGATGGCTACACCTTC; CDR3: CASSVGPWTAGDGYTF
V: TRBV7-9; D: TRBD2; J: TRBJ2-7; size: few; DNA: TGTGCCAGCAGCCGGGGGGGGACTTTTTCTTCCGAGCAGTACTTC; CDR3: CASSRGGTFSSEQYF
V: TRBV10-3; D: TRBD1; J: TRBJ1-1; size: once; DNA: TGTGCCAGCAGCACCGGGACAGGGGTCATTATTGGAGCTTTCTTT; CDR3: CASSTGTGVIIGAFF
V: TRBV20-1; D: TRBD2; J: TRBJ2-7; size: -; DNA: TGCAGTGCTAGCCGGACTAGCGGGAGCGACGAGCAGTACTTC; CDR3: CSASRTSGSDEQYF
V: TRBV6-5; D: -; J: TRBJ1-6; size: few; DNA: TGTGCCAGCACGATGGGACGGAGATTGTTACCCCTCCACTTT; CDR3: CASTMGRRLLPLHF
V: TRBV7-8; D: -; J: TRBJ2-2; size: few; DNA: TGTGCCAGCAGCTTAGACGGGGGGCCGAACACCGGGGAGCTGTTTTTT; CDR3: CASSLDGGPNTGELFF
V: TRBV29-1; D: TRBD1; J: TRBJ2-2; size: -; DNA: TGCAGCGTTCGGGACAGCGCGAACACCGGGGAGCTGTTTTTT; CDR3: CSVRDSANTGELFF
V: TRBV7-9; D: -; J: TRBJ2-7; size: -; DNA: TGTGCCAGCAGCTTAGGGGGGGCGCAAGGCTACGAGCAGTACTTC; CDR3: CASSLGGAQGYEQYF
V: TRBV7-3; D: TRBD1; J: TRBJ2-7; size: -; DNA: TGTGCCAGCAGCTCCAAGACAGGGTCGGGGGAGCAGTACTTC; CDR3: CASSSKTGSGEQYF
V: TRBV10-2; D: -; J: TRBJ1-1; size: -; DNA: TGCGCCAGCAGCGACCTGGGCAGGGGCGCTGAAGCTTTCTTT; CDR3: CASSDLGRGAEAFF
V: TRBV2; D: TRBD1; J: TRBJ1-2; size: -; DNA: TGTGCCAGCAGAGAGGCGGGGCAGGGGGCTTATGGCTACACCTTC; CDR3: CASREAGQGAYGYTF
V: TRBV20-1; D: -; J: TRBJ1-6; size: few; DNA: TGCAGTGCTAGCTCTGGGCCTCCGGCCGGGAATTCACCCCTCCACTTT; CDR3: CSASSGPPAGNSPLHF
V: TRBV7-2; D: -; J: TRBJ1-1; size: -; DNA: TGTGCCAGCAGCTTAGTGTCTGCAGTTAGCACTGAAGCTTTCTTT; CDR3: CASSLVSAVSTEAFF
V: TRBV29-1; D: -; J: TRBJ2-7; size: -; DNA: TGCAGCGTTGAACGGGGATCCTACGAGCAGTACTTC; CDR3: CSVERGSYEQYF
V: TRBV29-1; D: -; J: TRBJ1-1; size: -; DNA: TGCAGTTCCCACGGGGTTGAGACTGAAGCTTTCTTT; CDR3: CSSHGVETEAFF
V: TRBV15; D: TRBD1; J: TRBJ2-7; size: few; DNA: TGTGCCAGCAGGACAGGTGTCGGCTACGAGCAGTACTTC; CDR3: CASRTGVGYEQYF
V: TRBV25-1; D: TRBD1; J: TRBJ1-2; size: -; DNA: TGTGCCAGCACCTCCCCGGGACAGGGGGCAGAACGCTACACCTTC; CDR3: CASTSPGQGAERYTF
V: TRBV10-3; D: -; J: TRBJ2-5; size: -; DNA: TGTGCCATCAGTTCTCAACGGACAGCACAAGAGACCCAGTACTTC; CDR3: CAISSQRTAQETQYF
V: TRBV19; D: -; J: TRBJ1-2; size: many; DNA: TGTGCCAGTAGTATCGGCAGTCAGCATGGCTACACCTTC; CDR3: CASSIGSQHGYTF
V: TRBV29-1; D: -; J: TRBJ1-3; size: -; DNA: TGCAGCGTTGGCGAACCGGGCCGCTCTTTGGGGGGAAACACCATATATTTT; CDR3: CSVGEPGRSLGGNTIYF
V: TRBV7-9; D: -; J: TRBJ1-1; size: few; DNA: TGTGCCAGCAGCTTAAGTATTGGAACTGGCATTGAAGCTTTCTTT; CDR3: CASSLSIGTGIEAFF
V: TRBV25-1; D: TRBD1; J: TRBJ2-7; size: -; DNA: TGTGCCAGCAGCTTAGGGTCCGCGACAGGGGCTTCCTACGAGCAGTACTTC; CDR3: CASSLGSATGASYEQYF
V: TRBV7-2; D: -; J: TRBJ2-7; size: few; DNA: TGTGCCAGCAGCTCCTCCCCCACTAGCCACCCCTACGAGCAGTACTTC; CDR3: CASSSSPTSHPYEQYF
V: TRBV7-8; D: -; J: TRBJ1-1; size: many; DNA: TGTGCCAGCAGCTTATTTCCAGATATGAACACTGAAGCTTTCTTT; CDR3: CASSLFPDMNTEAFF
V: TRBV29-1; D: -; J: TRBJ1-2; size: many; DNA: TGCAGCGTTGAGGCAGGGTGGGGCTACACCTTC; CDR3: CSVEAGWGYTF
V: TRBV25-1; D: -; J: TRBJ1-1; size: -; DNA: TGTGCCAGCAGCCCCCCATTGAACACTGAAGCTTTCTTT; CDR3: CASSPPLNTEAFF
V: TRBV19; D: TRBD1; J: TRBJ1-2; size: many; DNA: TGTGCCAGTAGTTATTGGACAGGAGACTATGGCTACACCTTC; CDR3: CASSYWTGDYGYTF
V: TRBV5-5; D: -; J: TRBJ2-7; size: few; DNA: TGTGCCAGCAGCCAGTACACGTACGAGCAGTACTTC; CDR3: CASSQYTYEQYF
V: TRBV7-2; D: TRBD1; J: TRBJ1-4; size: -; DNA: TGTGCCAGCAGTCGTACGACAGGGTTTAATGAAAAACTGTTTTTT; CDR3: CASSRTTGFNEKLFF
V: TRBV10-2; D: -; J: TRBJ1-1; size: -; DNA: TGCGCCAGCACAAGTAGAAACACTGAAGCTTTCTTT; CDR3: CASTSRNTEAFF